This TCR beta chain was sequenced during a study of cytomegalovirus exposure and HLA in healthy donors. Germline CDR1 and CDR2: SGDLS and YYNGEE. This CDR3 has 17 residues. V was pared by 4 bases and J by 2 bases, with 19 bases between. Libraries were prepared by immunoSEQ multiplex PCR; TCRdb keeps only in-frame clonotypes and omits some of them. The data hold 330,000 or so clones, with roughly 89% observed a single time. This clonotype was sampled from a woman between 18 and 29 years old in good health and CMV-seronegative. The chain employs TRBV9 and TRBJ2-1; TRBD2 is a possible D gene (5 bases). The sequencing input was PBMCs. The CDR3 sequence: CASSPPNGRVTYNEQFF. DNA for the CDR3: TGTGCCAGCAGCCCCCCCAACGGGCGGGTGACCTACAATGAGCAGTTCTTC.